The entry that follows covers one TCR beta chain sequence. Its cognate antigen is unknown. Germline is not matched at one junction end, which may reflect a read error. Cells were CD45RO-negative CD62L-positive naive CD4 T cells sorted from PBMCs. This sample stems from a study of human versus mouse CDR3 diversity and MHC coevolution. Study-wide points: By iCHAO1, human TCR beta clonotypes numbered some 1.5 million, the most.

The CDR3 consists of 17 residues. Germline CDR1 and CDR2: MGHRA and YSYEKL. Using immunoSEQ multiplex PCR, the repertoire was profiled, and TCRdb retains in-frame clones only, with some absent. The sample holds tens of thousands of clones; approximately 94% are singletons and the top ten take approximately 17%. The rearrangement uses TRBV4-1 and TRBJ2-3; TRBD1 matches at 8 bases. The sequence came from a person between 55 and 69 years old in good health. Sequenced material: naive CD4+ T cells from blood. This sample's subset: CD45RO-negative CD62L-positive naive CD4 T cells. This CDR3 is CASSQEWLAGGTDTQYF. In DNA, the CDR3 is TGCGCCAGCAGCCAAGAATGGTTGGCAGGGGGCACGGATACGCAGTATTTT.